There are a few counts of the clone carrying this T cell receptor (beta chain). Its antigen is not identified. The sample belongs to a study of post-analysis software for immune sequencing data. Whole-study results and caveats: Samples sharing a preparation batch grouped tightly together when assessed by F measure. Comparison of patients with controls showed five TRBV segments more frequent in patients, TRBV5-6, TRBV5-1 and TRBV20-1 among them.

Germline V gene lookup returns CDR1 DFQATT and CDR2 SNEGSKA (reference sequence). The CDR3 runs to 11 residues. Unique molecular identifiers were built into the TCR beta cDNA libraries. The authors obtained approximately 460,000 cDNA molecules from roughly 1.1 to 9.2 million T cells. From the PCR reads, TCRdb called clonotypes with MiXCR, one entry per CDR3 protein. The data show about 540,000 distinct CDR3 sequences, around 31% seen once. The rearrangement links TRBV20-1 to TRBJ2-3, with D possibly being TRBD2 (7 bases). Sequencing was carried out using blood. This clonotype originated in a girl aged 2-17 years with multiple sclerosis. The CDR3 sequence is CGGAVGDTQYF. DNA of the CDR3: TGCGGGGGGGCGGTAGGGGATACGCAGTATTTT.